This TCR beta chain was observed in a study of cytomegalovirus exposure and HLA in healthy donors. Study outcomes and limitations: A few CMV-associated chains were confirmed in vitro to be specific for CMV antigens.

In germline, CDR1 is SGHDT, CDR2 YYEEEE. The V end was cut by 4 bases, the J end by 6 bases, with 13 bases between. The CDR3 has 13 residues. With respect to this clone: What it binds is not known.

13 Jbeta primers and 60 Vbeta primers were used for the PCR. This table comes from immunoSEQ multiplex PCR, and its TCRdb copy is limited to in-frame clones, with some not included. The sample consists of roughly 150,000 clones, over 75% of them appearing once. The source of this sequence is a young man in good health and CMV-seropositive. The chain couples TRBV5-6 to TRBJ1-2; no definite D call. The sample taken for sequencing was PBMCs. The CDR3 is CASSPGDTHGYTF. The CDR3 region has the DNA TGTGCCAGCAGCCCCGGGGATACGCATGGCTACACCTTC.